Below are 12 T cell receptor beta chains sequenced from a single sample in a study of blood T cell repertoires in COVID-19. This table comes from immunoSEQ multiplex PCR, and its TCRdb copy is limited to in-frame clones, with some not included. This sample has roughly 200,000 clones, with around 86% found just once. The sample taken for sequencing was PBMCs or T cells enriched from blood (not recorded which). These receptors were taken from a man aged 40-50 years with acute COVID-19.

The chain links TRBV6-5 to TRBJ2-5, with 8 bases aligning to TRBD2. CDR1 is MNHEY and CDR2 is SVGAGI in the germline V gene. V lost 1 base to trimming and J lost 5 bases; unmatched junction nucleotides: 9. The CDR3 is 16 residues long. CDR3: CASSYFGGRIGETQYF. For the CDR3, the DNA is TGTGCCAGCAGTTACTTCGGCGGGAGGATTGGCGAGACCCAGTACTTC.

The chain uses TRBV10-3 and TRBJ1-1; TRBD1 is a possible D gene (5 bases). The V and J ends lost 3 bases and 2 bases respectively, with 13 bases between them. Per germline, CDR1 ENHRY and CDR2 SYGVKD. The CDR3 loop spans 15 amino acids. In nucleotides, the CDR3 is TGTGCCATCAGTGACCATCAGGGAAAAAACACTGAAGCTTTCTTT. Amino acids: CAISDHQGKNTEAFF.

This chain joins TRBV10-3 and TRBJ1-1, with 8 bases fitting TRBD1. The CDR3 length is 14 residues. Germline CDR1 reads ENHRY; CDR2 reads SYGVKD. The ends lost 3 bases at V and 2 bases at J; junction bases unmatched: 2. As DNA, the CDR3 is TGTGCCATCAGTGACCAGGGGGCTAACACTGAAGCTTTCTTT. Translated, it gives CAISDQGANTEAFF.

This sequence joins TRBV27 and TRBJ2-1; weak D call: TRBD2 (5 bases). Trimming removed 7 bases at V and 5 bases at J, with 9 bases between. The CDR3 is 12 amino acids. The germline CDR1 and CDR2 sequences are MNHEY and SMNVEV (reference sequence). In DNA form, the CDR3 reads TGTGCCAGCATGGGAGTAAACAATGAGCAGTTCTTC. Translation: CASMGVNNEQFF.

The V gene is TRBV11-3, the J gene TRBJ2-2, with D possibly TRBD1 on 6 matching bases. The CDR3 runs to 15 residues. Germline V gives CDR1 SGHNT, CDR2 YENEEA. Between the trimmed V and J ends, which lost 2 bases and 3 bases, there was a span of 10 bases. The CDR3 sequence: CASSLRGTDTGELFF. The CDR3 nucleotides are TGTGCCAGCAGCTTAAGGGGGACCGACACCGGGGAGCTGTTTTTT.

The chain is built from TRBV18 and TRBJ1-5; D may be TRBD1 (6 bases). The germline CDR1 and CDR2 sequences are KGHSH and LQKENI. V lost 5 bases and J 6 bases, leaving 14 bases between the germline ends. The CDR3 spans 14 residues. The DNA for the CDR3 is TGTGCCAGCTCAGCAGGGGAGAGGCGTCAGCCCCAGCATTTT. This codes for CASSAGERRQPQHF.

V usage is TRBV7-9 and J usage is TRBJ2-2, with 10 bases lining up with TRBD1. V shed 3 bases, J shed 4 bases, and the junction held 2 bases outside the gene matches. CDR3 size: 15 residues. Germline V lookup: CDR1 SEHNR, CDR2 FQNEAQ (reference sequence). The CDR3 sequence: CASSFRDRGTGELFF. The CDR3 nucleotides read TGTGCCAGCAGCTTCCGGGACAGGGGCACCGGGGAGCTGTTTTTT.

This chain links TRBV7-9 with TRBJ2-7, with D possibly TRBD2 on 6 matching bases. Trimming shortened V by 4 bases and J by 0 bases, and 7 bases separated the two germline ends. The germline gives CDR1 SEHNR, CDR2 FQNEAQ (reference sequence). The CDR3 loop spans 13 amino acids. The CDR3 sequence is CASSSGGSYEQYF. The CDR3 DNA follows: TGTGCCAGCAGCTCCGGGGGCTCCTACGAGCAGTACTTC.

This clone was counted a single time. The rearrangement links TRBV5-4 to TRBJ2-1; 7 positions match TRBD2. Looked up from germline, CDR1 is SGHNT and CDR2 is YYREEE (reference sequence). With V trimmed by 3 bases and J by 1 base, 7 bases remained unmatched. CDR3 length: 16 residues. CDR3 region: CASSWGGAGSYNEQFF. The DNA for the CDR3 is TGTGCCAGCAGCTGGGGGGGAGCGGGATCCTACAATGAGCAGTTCTTC.

The rearrangement joins TRBV29-1 to TRBJ2-5, with D possibly matching TRBD2 (6 bases). Germline V gene sequence: CDR1 SQVTM, CDR2 ANQGSEA. The V end was cut by 6 bases, the J end by 0 bases, with 14 bases between. The length of the CDR3 is 14 residues. The CDR3 DNA is TGCAGCGTACTACTTGGGGGGTACCAAGAGACCCAGTACTTC. Protein: CSVLLGGYQETQYF. Variable domain in full (rest from reference TRBV29-1 and TRBJ2-5): SAVISQKPSRDICQRGTSLTIQCQVDSQVTMMFWYRQQPGQSLTLIATANQGSEATYESGFVIDKFPISRPNLTFSTLTVSNMSPEDSSIYLCSVLLGGYQETQYFGPGTRLLVL.

Here the CDR3 reads CASSKTGSAGQGGQPQHF. The CDR3 DNA reads as TGTGCCAGCAGCAAAACTGGATCGGCGGGACAGGGCGGGCAGCCCCAGCATTTT. The chain combines TRBV21-1 with TRBJ1-5; the table's D gene call, TRBD1, was not cross checked with the DNA. TRBV21-1 is a known pseudogene. The CDR3 runs 18 residues.

V and J are TRBV7-2 and TRBJ2-3; TRBD1 matches 7 bases. This CDR3 comprises 15 residues. Germline assignment: CDR1 SGHTA and CDR2 FQGNSA. V was clipped by 2 bases and J by 4 bases; unmatched bases: 6. The CDR3 protein is CASSLKQGSPDTQYF. CDR3 coding DNA: TGTGCCAGCAGCTTAAAACAGGGGAGTCCAGATACGCAGTATTTT.